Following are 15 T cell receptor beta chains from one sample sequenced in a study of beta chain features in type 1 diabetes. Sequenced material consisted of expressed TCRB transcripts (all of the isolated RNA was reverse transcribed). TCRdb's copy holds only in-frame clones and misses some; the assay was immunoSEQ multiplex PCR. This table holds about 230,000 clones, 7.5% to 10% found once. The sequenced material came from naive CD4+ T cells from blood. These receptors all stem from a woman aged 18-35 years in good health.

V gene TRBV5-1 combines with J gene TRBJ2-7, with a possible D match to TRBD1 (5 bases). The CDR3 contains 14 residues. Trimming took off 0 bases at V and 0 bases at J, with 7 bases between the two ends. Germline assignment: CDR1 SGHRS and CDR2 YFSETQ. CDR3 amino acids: CASSLETASYEQYF. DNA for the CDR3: TGCGCCAGCAGCTTGGAGACAGCCTCCTACGAGCAGTACTTC.

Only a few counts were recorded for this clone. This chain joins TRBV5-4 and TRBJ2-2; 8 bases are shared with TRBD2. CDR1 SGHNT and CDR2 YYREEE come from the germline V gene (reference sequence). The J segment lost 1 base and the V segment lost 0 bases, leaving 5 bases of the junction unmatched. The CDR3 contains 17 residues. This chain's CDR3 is CASSLDFSGVNTGELFF. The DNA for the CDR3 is TGTGCCAGCAGCTTGGACTTTAGCGGGGTGAACACCGGGGAGCTGTTTTTT.

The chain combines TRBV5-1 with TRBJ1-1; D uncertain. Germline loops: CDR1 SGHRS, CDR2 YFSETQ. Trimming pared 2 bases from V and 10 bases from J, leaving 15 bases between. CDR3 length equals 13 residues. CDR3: CASSFREPSGAFF. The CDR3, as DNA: TGCGCCAGCAGCTTCCGGGAGCCCTCAGGAGCTTTCTTT.

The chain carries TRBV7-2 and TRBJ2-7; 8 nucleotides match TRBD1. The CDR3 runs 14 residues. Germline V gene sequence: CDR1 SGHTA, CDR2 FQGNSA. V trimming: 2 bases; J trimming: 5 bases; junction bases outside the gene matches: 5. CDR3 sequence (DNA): TGTGCCAGCAGCTTATGGACAGGGCAAGACGAGCAGTACTTC. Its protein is CASSLWTGQDEQYF.

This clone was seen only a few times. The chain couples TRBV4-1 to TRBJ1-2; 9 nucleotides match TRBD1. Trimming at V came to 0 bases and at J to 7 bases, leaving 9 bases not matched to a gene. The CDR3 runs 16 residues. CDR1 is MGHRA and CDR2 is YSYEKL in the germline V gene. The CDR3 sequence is CASSQELRDRESGYTF. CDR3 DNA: TGCGCCAGCAGCCAAGAATTGCGGGACAGGGAAAGTGGCTACACCTTC.

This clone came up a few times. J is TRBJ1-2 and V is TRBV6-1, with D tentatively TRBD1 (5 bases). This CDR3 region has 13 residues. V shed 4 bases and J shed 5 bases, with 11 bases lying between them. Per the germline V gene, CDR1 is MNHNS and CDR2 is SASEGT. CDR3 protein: CASSARDLYGYTF. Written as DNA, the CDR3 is TGTGCCAGCAGTGCTCGGGACTTATATGGCTACACCTTC.

The CDR3 nucleotides are TGTGCCAGCGCTGAGGGCGGGGGGACCCAGTACTTC. This translates into CASAEGGGTQYF. The chain links TRBV2 to TRBJ2-5, with TRBD2 matching over 7 bases. The CDR3 is made up of 12 amino acids. Germline CDR1 is SNHLY and CDR2 is FYNNEI. The junction had 7 bases not matched to a gene; V was cut back by 8 bases and J by 7 bases.

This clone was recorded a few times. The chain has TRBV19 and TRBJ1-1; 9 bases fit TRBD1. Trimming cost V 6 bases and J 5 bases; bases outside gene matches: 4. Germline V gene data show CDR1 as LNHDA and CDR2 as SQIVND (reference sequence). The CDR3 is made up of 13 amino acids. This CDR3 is CASSRQGGTEAFF. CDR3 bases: TGTGCCAGTAGCAGACAGGGGGGAACTGAAGCTTTCTTT.

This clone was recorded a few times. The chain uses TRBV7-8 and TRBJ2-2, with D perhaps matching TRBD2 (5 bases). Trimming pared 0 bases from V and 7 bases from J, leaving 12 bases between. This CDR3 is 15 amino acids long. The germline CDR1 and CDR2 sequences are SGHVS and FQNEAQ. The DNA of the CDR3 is TGTGCCAGCAGCTTAGCGGGAGTCGTCCTCGGGGAGCTGTTTTTT. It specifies CASSLAGVVLGELFF.

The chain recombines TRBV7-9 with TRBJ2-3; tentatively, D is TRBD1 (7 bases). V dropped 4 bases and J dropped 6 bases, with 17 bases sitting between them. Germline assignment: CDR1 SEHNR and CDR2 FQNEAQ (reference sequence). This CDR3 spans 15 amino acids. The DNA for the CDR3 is TGTGCCAGCAGCTCGACAGGGTTAGGAGGGGATACGCAGTATTTT. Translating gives CASSSTGLGGDTQYF.

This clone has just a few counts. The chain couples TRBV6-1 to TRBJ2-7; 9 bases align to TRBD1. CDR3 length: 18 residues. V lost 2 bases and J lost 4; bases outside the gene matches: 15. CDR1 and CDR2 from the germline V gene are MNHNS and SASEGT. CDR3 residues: CASSERAKGGDRVYEQYF. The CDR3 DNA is TGTGCCAGCAGTGAAAGGGCTAAAGGTGGGGACAGGGTTTACGAGCAGTACTTC.

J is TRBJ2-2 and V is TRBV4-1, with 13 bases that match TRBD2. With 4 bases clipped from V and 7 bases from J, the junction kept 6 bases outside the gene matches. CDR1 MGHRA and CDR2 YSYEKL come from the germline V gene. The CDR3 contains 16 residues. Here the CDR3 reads CASSPGLAGAVGELFF. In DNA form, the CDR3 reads TGCGCCAGCAGCCCCGGACTAGCGGGAGCTGTCGGGGAGCTGTTTTTT.

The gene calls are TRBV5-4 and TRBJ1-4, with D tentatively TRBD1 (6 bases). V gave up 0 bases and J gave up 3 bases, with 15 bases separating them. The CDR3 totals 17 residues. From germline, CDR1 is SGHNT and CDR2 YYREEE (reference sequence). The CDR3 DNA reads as TGTGCCAGCAGCTTGGGGCCCAGGGGCCCGTCTAATGAAAAACTGTTTTTT. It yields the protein CASSLGPRGPSNEKLFF.

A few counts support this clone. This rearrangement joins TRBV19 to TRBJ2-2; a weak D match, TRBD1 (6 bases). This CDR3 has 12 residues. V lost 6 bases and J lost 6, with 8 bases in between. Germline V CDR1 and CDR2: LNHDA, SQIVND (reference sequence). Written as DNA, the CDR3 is TGTGCCAGTAGAACAGGGCCCGGGGAGCTGTTTTTT. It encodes CASRTGPGELFF.

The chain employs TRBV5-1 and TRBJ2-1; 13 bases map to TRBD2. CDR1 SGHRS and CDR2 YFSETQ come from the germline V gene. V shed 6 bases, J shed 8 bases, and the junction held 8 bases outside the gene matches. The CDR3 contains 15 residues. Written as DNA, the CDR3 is TGCGCCAGCACCGGACTAGCGGGAGTTGTCGATGAGCAGTTCTTC. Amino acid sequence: CASTGLAGVVDEQFF.